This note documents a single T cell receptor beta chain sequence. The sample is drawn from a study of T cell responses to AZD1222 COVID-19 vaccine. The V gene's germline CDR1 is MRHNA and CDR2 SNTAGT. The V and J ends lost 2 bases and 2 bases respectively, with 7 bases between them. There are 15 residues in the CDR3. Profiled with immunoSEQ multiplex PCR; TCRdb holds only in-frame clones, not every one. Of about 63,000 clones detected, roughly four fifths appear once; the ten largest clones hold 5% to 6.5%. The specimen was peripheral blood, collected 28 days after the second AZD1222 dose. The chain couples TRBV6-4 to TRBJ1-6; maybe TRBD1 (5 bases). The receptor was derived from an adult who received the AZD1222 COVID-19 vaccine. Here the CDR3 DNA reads TGTGCCAGCAGTGACACAGGAACCTATAATTCACCCCTCCACTTT. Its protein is CASSDTGTYNSPLHF.